The 32 T cell receptor beta chains reported below all come from one sample, sequenced in a study of T cell responses to AZD1222 COVID-19 vaccine. Sequencing was performed with immunoSEQ multiplex PCR; in TCRdb, only in-frame clones are kept and a portion is missing. The sample has 140,000 or so clones, about nine tenths seen once. Sequenced here: peripheral blood, sampled on day 0 of AZD1222 vaccination. The receptors stem from an adult in good health.

The J gene is TRBJ1-2, the V gene TRBV2; maybe TRBD1 (5 bases). There are 16 residues in the CDR3. Trimming left V 10 bases short and J 0 bases short, with 21 bases between. The germline CDR1 and CDR2 sequences are SNHLY and FYNNEI. CDR3 protein: CATYQEGRAANYGYTF. CDR3 bases: TGTGCCACCTACCAGGAGGGCAGGGCCGCTAACTATGGCTACACCTTC.

This clone was picked up a small number of times. The gene calls are TRBV7-9 and TRBJ1-5, with 7 bases that match TRBD1. CDR3 size: 15 residues. V shed 5 bases and J 0 bases; nucleotides not matched to a gene: 4. Germline V gene sequence: CDR1 SEHNR, CDR2 FQNEAQ (reference sequence). The CDR3 DNA is TGTGCCAGCAGCCTCGGGACAGTTAGCAATCAGCCCCAGCATTTT. It translates to CASSLGTVSNQPQHF. Using reference TRBV7-9 and TRBJ1-5 for the parts outside the CDR3, the full variable domain is DTGVSQNPRHKITKRGQNVTFRCDPISEHNRLYWYRQTLGQGPEFLTYFQNEAQLEKSRLLSDRFSAERPKGSFSTLEIQRTEQGDSAMYLCASSLGTVSNQPQHFGDGTRLSIL.

This clone occurred many times. This chain links TRBV3-1 (or the pseudogene TRBV3-2) with TRBJ1-2, with 7 bases identical to TRBD1. Germline V gene data show CDR1 as LGHDT and CDR2 as YNNKEL (reference sequence). The ends lost 3 bases at V and 4 bases at J; junction bases unmatched: 8. The CDR3 runs 15 residues. CDR3 DNA sequence: TGTGCCAGCAGCCATCCCTCGACAGGGACCTATGGCTACACCTTC. It specifies CASSHPSTGTYGYTF.

This rearrangement joins TRBV5-4 to TRBJ1-1; weak D call: TRBD1 (5 bases). The CDR3 is made up of 16 amino acids. Germline values: CDR1 SGHNT, CDR2 YYREEE (reference sequence). With 0 bases removed from V and 5 bases from J, the gap between germline ends came to 17 bases. CDR3 bases: TGTGCCAGCAGCTTGGGACAGAGTTCCTGGGGGACTGAAGCTTTCTTT. Its protein is CASSLGQSSWGTEAFF. Filled out from reference TRBV5-4 and TRBJ1-1, the complete variable domain reads ETGVTQSPTHLIKTRGQQVTLRCSSQSGHNTVSWYQQALGQGPQFIFQYYREEENGRGNFPPRFSGLQFPNYSSELNVNALELDDSALYLCASSLGQSSWGTEAFFGQGTRLTVV.

The rearrangement joins TRBV4-1 to TRBJ1-2; no definite D call. The CDR3 consists of 16 residues. Trimming cost V 0 bases and J 5 bases, with 16 bases left between them. The germline CDR1 and CDR2 sequences are MGHRA and YSYEKL. CDR3 DNA sequence: TGCGCCAGCAGCCAAGAGAGGCCAGGACCTGGTTATGGCTACACCTTC. This gives the protein CASSQERPGPGYGYTF.

The chain combines TRBV4-1 with TRBJ2-7; D unresolved. Germline V gene data show CDR1 as MGHRA and CDR2 as YSYEKL. V was cut by 3 bases and J by 6 bases, with 6 bases left in between. The CDR3 has 11 amino acids. CDR3 loop: CASSHTREQYF. For the CDR3, the DNA is TGCGCCAGCAGCCACACCCGCGAGCAGTACTTC.

The CDR3: CASRDRLNYGYTF. The CDR3 nucleotides are TGTGCCAGCCGGGACCGACTTAACTATGGCTACACCTTC. The chain has TRBV6-5 and TRBJ1-2, with a weak D call TRBD1 (5 bases). Germline CDR1 and CDR2: MNHEY and SVGAGI. This CDR3 is 13 amino acids long. The V end was cut by 8 bases, the J end by 1 base, with 11 bases between.

This clone was counted once. At one end, the junction sequence differs from germline, possibly due to a read error. The chain is built from TRBV2 and TRBJ1-2; no clear D gene. CDR3 length: 15 amino acids. The germline V gene has CDR1 SNHLY and CDR2 FYNNEI. CDR3 nucleotide sequence: TGTGCCAGCACTGAAACCTTCATTAGAAATAATGGCTACACCTTC. Translation gives CASTETFIRNNGYTF. Supplemented by reference TRBV2 and TRBJ1-2, the full variable domain reads EPEVTQTPSHQVTQMGQEVILRCVPISNHLYFYWYRQILGQKVEFLVSFYNNEISEKSEIFDDQFSVERPDGSNFTLKIRSTKLEDSAMYFCASTETFIRNNGYTFGSGTRLTVV.

The rearrangement links TRBV7-9 to TRBJ1-2; D is unresolved. The CDR3 contains 13 residues. Germline CDR1 SEHNR, CDR2 FQNEAQ (reference sequence). The V end was cut by 1 base, the J end by 2 bases, with 5 bases between. DNA of the CDR3: TGTGCCAGCAGCTTAGAGCCGAACTATGGCTACACCTTC. Residues: CASSLEPNYGYTF. The variable domain in full, with the rest retrieved from reference TRBV7-9 and TRBJ1-2, is DTGVSQNPRHKITKRGQNVTFRCDPISEHNRLYWYRQTLGQGPEFLTYFQNEAQLEKSRLLSDRFSAERPKGSFSTLEIQRTEQGDSAMYLCASSLEPNYGYTFGSGTRLTVV.

The chain has TRBV28 and TRBJ1-5; no definite D call. This CDR3 contains 15 residues. The V end was cut by 3 bases, the J end by 1 base, with 10 bases between. Germline V gene lookup returns CDR1 MDHEN and CDR2 SYDVKM. Here the CDR3 DNA reads TGTGCCAGCAGTTTTAGAGGTGGGAGCAATCAGCCCCAGCATTTT. This codes for CASSFRGGSNQPQHF.

The chain is built from TRBV19 and TRBJ2-7; 10 positions match TRBD2. The J segment lost 3 bases and the V segment lost 1 base, leaving 3 bases of the junction unmatched. CDR1 is LNHDA and CDR2 is SQIVND in the germline V gene (reference sequence). CDR3 length: 15 amino acids. The CDR3 sequence is CASSIAASGSYEQYF. The CDR3 DNA reads TGTGCCAGTAGTATAGCCGCTAGCGGGAGCTACGAGCAGTACTTC. Using reference TRBV19 and TRBJ2-7 for the parts outside the CDR3, the full variable domain is DGGITQSPKYLFRKEGQNVTLSCEQNLNHDAMYWYRQDPGQGLRLIYYSQIVNDFQKGDIAEGYSVSREKKESFPLTVTSAQKNPTAFYLCASSIAASGSYEQYFGPGTRLTVT.

CDR3 sequence (DNA): TGTGCCAGTAGTATGGAACCACTAGCGGGAGTTGGCGAGCAGTACTTC. Translating gives CASSMEPLAGVGEQYF. The J gene is TRBJ2-7, the V gene TRBV19; 11 bases are a match to TRBD2. This CDR3 contains 16 residues. V lost 3 bases and J lost 6; bases outside the gene matches: 10. CDR1 and CDR2 (germline): LNHDA, SQIVND (reference sequence). Drawing the rest from reference TRBV19 and TRBJ2-7, the complete variable domain is DGGITQSPKYLFRKEGQNVTLSCEQNLNHDAMYWYRQDPGQGLRLIYYSQIVNDFQKGDIAEGYSVSREKKESFPLTVTSAQKNPTAFYLCASSMEPLAGVGEQYFGPGTRLTVT.

To note about this clone: This sample also contains other DNA sequences that code for the same CDR3. The chain uses TRBV5-1 and TRBJ1-1; TRBD1 matches 7 bases. This CDR3 contains 15 residues. Germline CDR1 and CDR2: SGHRS and YFSETQ. V gave up 0 bases and J gave up 2 bases; unmatched junction bases: 4. CDR3 region: CASSLAGQLNTEAFF. The CDR3 region has the DNA TGCGCCAGCAGCTTGGCGGGACAGCTTAACACTGAAGCTTTCTTT.

The rearrangement joins TRBV7-9 to TRBJ1-4; TRBD1 aligns across 9 bases. The V segment lost 7 bases and the J segment 7 bases; nucleotides outside the gene matches: 16. Germline CDR1 reads SEHNR; CDR2 reads FQNEAQ (reference sequence). This CDR3 contains 17 residues. CDR3 amino acids: CASTHLPSGTGSEKLFF. CDR3 nucleotides: TGTGCCAGCACCCACCTCCCATCCGGGACAGGGAGTGAAAAACTGTTTTTT.

This clone was detected only once. The genes are TRBV19 and TRBJ2-3, with TRBD2 identical over 12 bases. V was clipped by 6 bases and J by 4 bases; unmatched bases: 11. The CDR3 length is 17 residues. Germline CDR1 reads LNHDA; CDR2 reads SQIVND (reference sequence). The CDR3 spells CASSPYRLAGVSDTQYF. CDR3 in DNA: TGTGCCAGTAGCCCATATCGACTAGCGGGAGTGTCAGATACGCAGTATTTT.

The chain uses TRBV30 and TRBJ2-7, with D uncertain. From germline, CDR1 is GTSNPN and CDR2 SVGIG (reference sequence). This CDR3 region has 11 residues. Trimming left V 6 bases short and J 4 bases short, with 10 bases between. CDR3 in DNA: TGTGCCTGCACTTACTATTACGAGCAGTACTTC. Translating it yields CACTYYYEQYF.

In DNA, the CDR3 is TGTGCCAGCAGTTTCGGGGGCGGCTATGGCTACACCTTC. It translates to CASSFGGGYGYTF. V is TRBV27 and J is TRBJ1-2, with a tentative D call TRBD1 (6 bases). CDR1 MNHEY and CDR2 SMNVEV come from the germline V gene (reference sequence). V lost 3 bases and J lost 4, with 9 bases in between. The CDR3 runs to 13 residues.

This clone was observed once. V and J are TRBV27 and TRBJ2-7, with D possibly TRBD1 on 5 matching bases. Germline V gene sequence: CDR1 MNHEY, CDR2 SMNVEV (reference sequence). The CDR3 totals 15 residues. Trimming took off 9 bases at V and 5 bases at J, with 23 bases between the two ends. For the CDR3, the DNA is TGTGCCAGTTCCCCCGGGCAGGGTGTTTACGACGAGCAGTACTTC. This encodes CASSPGQGVYDEQYF.

The count of this clone is one. The chain joins TRBV27 to TRBJ2-3; tentatively, D is TRBD2 (7 bases). The CDR3 loop spans 17 amino acids. Looked up from germline, CDR1 is MNHEY and CDR2 is SMNVEV (reference sequence). V was trimmed by 1 base and J by 6 bases, leaving 20 bases between them. In DNA form, the CDR3 reads TGTGCCAGCAGTTTATGGGGGGGGGCGGGAGTACCGGATACGCAGTATTTT. Encoded protein: CASSLWGGAGVPDTQYF.

The rearrangement joins TRBV7-9 to TRBJ2-2; no definite D call. The germline V gene encodes CDR1 SEHNR and CDR2 FQNEAQ (reference sequence). The CDR3 covers 15 residues. V was shortened by 3 bases and J by 0 bases, with 8 bases between the two germline ends. This CDR3 is CASSFGQTNTGELFF. CDR3 in DNA: TGTGCCAGCAGCTTCGGGCAGACGAACACCGGGGAGCTGTTTTTT.

The rearrangement joins TRBV28 to TRBJ2-7, with D unclear. The V and J ends lost 5 bases and 2 bases respectively, with 13 bases between them. Germline values: CDR1 MDHEN, CDR2 SYDVKM. The CDR3 is made up of 14 amino acids. The CDR3: CASSPVGRPYEQYF. The CDR3 DNA follows: TGTGCCAGCAGTCCCGTGGGCCGACCCTACGAGCAGTACTTC.

Regarding this clone: The identical CDR3 is also encoded by other nucleotide sequences in the sample. V and J are TRBV19 and TRBJ2-5; possibly TRBD1 for D (5 bases). V was clipped by 3 bases and J by 4 bases, with 6 bases between them. CDR1 and CDR2 (germline): LNHDA, SQIVND (reference sequence). CDR3 length: 12 amino acids. CDR3 in DNA: TGTGCCAGTAGTATTAGGGGAGAGACCCAGTACTTC. It is translated as CASSIRGETQYF.

The J gene is TRBJ2-1, the V gene TRBV5-5; D may be TRBD2 (5 bases). The CDR3 has 12 amino acids. The V gene's germline CDR1 is SGHKS and CDR2 YYEKEE (reference sequence). Trimming cost V 2 bases and J 9 bases, with 9 bases left between them. The CDR3 DNA reads TGTGCCAGCAGCTTCCGTGCGGGTGAGCAGTTCTTC. This translates into CASSFRAGEQFF.

This chain uses TRBV6-5 with TRBJ2-7; 13 positions agree with TRBD2. The V gene's germline CDR1 is MNHEY and CDR2 SVGAGI. The V gene end was trimmed by 6 bases and the J gene end by 0 bases; junction bases not matched to a gene: 2. The CDR3 extends over 15 amino acids. CDR3 nucleotide sequence: TGTGCCAGCAGCCGACTAGCGGGAGGCTCCTACGAGCAGTACTTC. Translating gives CASSRLAGGSYEQYF.

This clone came up a few times. The chain carries TRBV4-1 and TRBJ2-5; 10 bases map to TRBD2. Per germline, CDR1 MGHRA and CDR2 YSYEKL. The CDR3 totals 18 residues. Unmatched junction bases numbered 11, after V lost 0 bases and J lost 4 bases. The CDR3 region is CASSQEASGSWMGETQYF. CDR3 in DNA: TGCGCCAGCAGCCAAGAGGCTAGCGGGAGTTGGATGGGAGAGACCCAGTACTTC.

The rearrangement links TRBV18 to TRBJ1-2, with a possible D match to TRBD1 (6 bases). V was trimmed by 2 bases and J by 3 bases, leaving 10 bases between them. The V gene's germline CDR1 is KGHSH and CDR2 LQKENI. This CDR3 region has 14 residues. The chain's CDR3 is CASSPEAGDYGYTF. The DNA for the CDR3 is TGTGCCAGCTCACCAGAGGCAGGGGACTATGGCTACACCTTC.

The chain joins TRBV7-9 to TRBJ2-7; D perhaps matches TRBD2 (6 bases). CDR1 is SEHNR and CDR2 is FQNEAQ in the germline V gene (reference sequence). Trimming stripped 5 bases from V and 0 bases from J, with 14 bases between. The CDR3 contains 15 residues. The chain's CDR3 is CASSPRTTYSYEQYF. The CDR3 DNA is TGTGCCAGCAGCCCCAGGACTACCTACTCCTACGAGCAGTACTTC. Full variable domain (missing parts from reference TRBV7-9 and TRBJ2-7): DTGVSQNPRHKITKRGQNVTFRCDPISEHNRLYWYRQTLGQGPEFLTYFQNEAQLEKSRLLSDRFSAERPKGSFSTLEIQRTEQGDSAMYLCASSPRTTYSYEQYFGPGTRLTVT.

On this clone itself: Within the sample, other DNA sequences also encode this same CDR3. The CDR3 loop reads CASSEQGNQPQHF. The CDR3 region has the DNA TGTGCCAGCAGTGAACAGGGCAATCAGCCCCAGCATTTT. The rearrangement uses TRBV6-1 and TRBJ1-5; no reliable D call. The V end was cut by 2 bases, the J end by 2 bases, with 4 bases between. The CDR3 has 13 residues. CDR1 and CDR2 (germline): MNHNS, SASEGT.

The chain is built from TRBV27 and TRBJ1-6, with D uncertain. The CDR3 loop spans 13 amino acids. With 3 bases removed from V and 2 bases from J, the gap between germline ends came to 2 bases. Germline values: CDR1 MNHEY, CDR2 SMNVEV (reference sequence). The CDR3 reads CASSFPYNSPLHF. CDR3 sequence (DNA): TGTGCCAGCAGTTTTCCCTATAATTCACCCCTCCACTTT.

The chain combines TRBV2 with TRBJ1-1, with D hard to call. Deletions cut 9 bases from V and 2 bases from J, with 16 bases between. Germline CDR1 and CDR2: SNHLY and FYNNEI. This CDR3 is 14 amino acids long. The DNA of the CDR3 is TGTGCCAGGAGTCTAATCAGACAAAACACTGAAGCTTTCTTT. This codes for CARSLIRQNTEAFF.

The chain links TRBV19 to TRBJ1-1; possible D gene TRBD1, 5 bases. CDR3 length: 15 amino acids. Germline CDR1 and CDR2: LNHDA and SQIVND (reference sequence). With 5 bases removed from V and 0 bases from J, the gap between germline ends came to 13 bases. CDR3: CASSSRGRMNTEAFF. The DNA for the CDR3 is TGTGCCAGTAGTTCGCGGGGACGGATGAACACTGAAGCTTTCTTT. Using reference TRBV19 and TRBJ1-1 for the parts outside the CDR3, the full variable domain is DGGITQSPKYLFRKEGQNVTLSCEQNLNHDAMYWYRQDPGQGLRLIYYSQIVNDFQKGDIAEGYSVSREKKESFPLTVTSAQKNPTAFYLCASSSRGRMNTEAFFGQGTRLTVV.

The chain couples TRBV24-1 to TRBJ1-1, with D possibly matching TRBD1 (6 bases). CDR1 and CDR2 from the germline V gene are KGHDR and SFDVKD. The CDR3 consists of 19 residues. The V and J ends lost 0 bases and 2 bases respectively, with 21 bases between them. CDR3 residues: CATSDLYLSLDSANTEAFF. CDR3 in DNA: TGTGCCACCAGTGATTTGTACTTATCATTGGACAGCGCTAACACTGAAGCTTTCTTT.